One and the same sample provided the 26 T cell receptor beta chains below, sequenced in a study of blood T cell repertoires in COVID-19. Clones were sequenced by immunoSEQ multiplex PCR, and TCRdb holds only the in-frame ones, with some missing. The sample has over 150,000 clones, 80% to 90% seen once. The specimen was peripheral blood. All receptors come from a human donor in a cohort sampled during active COVID-19.

The V gene is TRBV29-1, the J gene TRBJ2-2, with unresolved D. The CDR3 spans 12 residues. Germline CDR1 reads SQVTM; CDR2 reads ANQGSEA. V lost 6 bases to trimming and J lost 1 base, with 6 bases between them. This CDR3 reads CSVQENTGELFF. The CDR3 DNA reads TGCAGCGTCCAGGAGAACACCGGGGAGCTGTTTTTT.

Note on this clone: Other DNA sequences from this sample encode an identical CDR3 as well. The rearrangement links TRBV7-8 to TRBJ2-7, with TRBD2 matching over 9 bases. The CDR3 has 15 residues. Germline V gene lookup returns CDR1 SGHVS and CDR2 FQNEAQ. V trimming: 0 bases; J trimming: 2 bases; junction bases outside the gene matches: 2. The CDR3 loop reads CASSLASGGPYEQYF. As DNA, the CDR3 is TGTGCCAGCAGCTTAGCTAGCGGGGGCCCCTACGAGCAGTACTTC.

The sample holds one count of this clone. The chain uses TRBV30 and TRBJ1-6; 7 bases are a match to TRBD1. The trim removed 5 bases at V and 9 bases at J, leaving 7 bases unmatched. The CDR3 contains 13 residues. Germline CDR1 and CDR2: GTSNPN and SVGIG (reference sequence). The CDR3 reads CAWAGTVSSPLHF. The CDR3, as DNA: TGTGCCTGGGCCGGGACAGTCAGTTCACCCCTCCACTTT.

The chain is built from TRBV3-1 (or the pseudogene TRBV3-2) and TRBJ2-7; 8 nucleotides align to TRBD2. The CDR3 length is 15 residues. Germline V gene sequence: CDR1 LGHDT, CDR2 YNNKEL (reference sequence). Trimming removed 4 bases from V and 7 bases from J; junction bases left unmatched: 12. CDR3 nucleotides: TGTGCCAGCAGCCCACCGGGACTAGGTCTAGGGGAGCAGTACTTC. This sequence encodes CASSPPGLGLGEQYF.

The chain uses TRBV27 and TRBJ2-3, with TRBD2 matching 11 bases. V gave up 5 bases and J gave up 2 bases; unmatched junction bases: 6. The germline V gene has CDR1 MNHEY and CDR2 SMNVEV (reference sequence). The CDR3 runs 16 residues. The CDR3 is CASSPKLAGVTDTQYF. Written as DNA, the CDR3 is TGTGCCAGCAGTCCCAAACTAGCGGGAGTCACAGATACGCAGTATTTT.

V usage is TRBV5-6 and J usage is TRBJ2-7, with 7 bases matching TRBD1. Germline loops: CDR1 SGHDT, CDR2 YYEEEE. With V trimmed by 4 bases and J by 3 bases, 4 bases remained unmatched. The length of the CDR3 is 13 residues. The CDR3 here is CASSAYRGYEQYF. CDR3 sequence (DNA): TGTGCCAGCAGCGCCTACAGGGGCTACGAGCAGTACTTC. The full variable domain, rest sourced from reference TRBV5-6 and TRBJ2-7, is DAGVTQSPTHLIKTRGQQVTLRCSPKSGHDTVSWYQQALGQGPQFIFQYYEEEERQRGNFPDRFSGHQFPNYSSELNVNALLLGDSALYLCASSAYRGYEQYFGPGTRLTVT.

V gene TRBV28 combines with J gene TRBJ2-7; TRBD1 matches at 10 bases. Germline lookup yields CDR1 MDHEN and CDR2 SYDVKM. Trimming cost V 4 bases and J 4 bases; bases outside gene matches: 7. The CDR3 has 15 amino acids. The CDR3 sequence: CASSSTGTGVYEQYF. The CDR3 DNA reads as TGTGCCAGCAGTTCAACCGGGACAGGGGTTTACGAGCAGTACTTC. Full variable domain (missing parts from reference TRBV28 and TRBJ2-7): DVKVTQSSRYLVKRTGEKVFLECVQDMDHENMFWYRQDPGLGLRLIYFSYDVKMKEKGDIPEGYSVSREKKERFSLILESASTNQTSMYLCASSSTGTGVYEQYFGPGTRLTVT.

The CDR3 sequence: CASTGTGFGELFF. The CDR3, as DNA: TGTGCCAGCACCGGGACAGGGTTCGGGGAGCTGTTTTTT. The chain links TRBV28 to TRBJ2-2; 9 bases are shared with TRBD1. The V segment lost 7 bases and the J segment 7 bases; nucleotides outside the gene matches: 4. CDR1 is MDHEN, CDR2 SYDVKM, per germline. This CDR3 is 13 amino acids long.

The rearrangement joins TRBV6-6 to TRBJ1-1; a possible D gene is TRBD1 (6 bases). V was pared by 4 bases and J by 7 bases, with 16 bases between. Germline-derived CDR1 and CDR2 are MNHNY and SVGAGI (reference sequence). This CDR3 spans 14 amino acids. As DNA, the CDR3 is TGTGCCAGCAGTTTCCTTAGGGAGGGGGGTGAAGCTTTCTTT. Its translation is CASSFLREGGEAFF.

This clone appeared a single time. The chain has TRBV6-5 and TRBJ1-3; D may be TRBD1 (6 bases). V lost 10 bases, J lost 1 base, and 11 bases lay in between. This CDR3 spans 13 amino acids. Germline CDR1 reads MNHEY; CDR2 reads SVGAGI. CDR3 sequence reads: CATTGTSGNTIYF. As DNA, the CDR3 is TGTGCCACCACAGGGACGTCTGGAAACACCATATATTTT.

The gene calls are TRBV18 and TRBJ2-3, with unresolved D. CDR1 is KGHSH, CDR2 LQKENI, per germline. Trimming left V 3 bases short and J 3 bases short, with 4 bases between. CDR3 length equals 12 residues. CDR3 region: CASSPGTDTQYF. The CDR3 bases are TGTGCCAGCTCACCCGGGACAGATACGCAGTATTTT. Looking up the rest from reference TRBV18 and TRBJ2-3 gives the full variable domain: NAGVMQNPRHLVRRRGQEARLRCSPMKGHSHVYWYRQLPEEGLKFMVYLQKENIIDESGMPKERFSAEFPKEGPSILRIQQVVRGDSAAYFCASSPGTDTQYFGPGTRLTVL.

The chain carries TRBV6-5 and TRBJ2-7, with a weak D call TRBD2 (5 bases). V shed 2 bases and J shed 4 bases, with 15 bases lying between them. This CDR3 is 15 amino acids long. From germline, CDR1 is MNHEY and CDR2 SVGAGI. CDR3 protein: CASSYTFDGGYEQYF. The CDR3 DNA is TGTGCCAGCAGTTACACATTCGACGGAGGTTACGAGCAGTACTTC.

J is TRBJ2-7 and V is TRBV3-1 (or the pseudogene TRBV3-2); perhaps TRBD1 as D (5 bases). Germline assignment: CDR1 LGHDT and CDR2 YNNKEL (reference sequence). V lost 4 bases and J 0 bases, leaving 19 bases between the germline ends. The CDR3 sequence is 17 residues long. As DNA, the CDR3 is TGTGCCAGCAGCCCCTATATGCAGGGCGTGGGCTCCTACGAGCAGTACTTC. It translates to CASSPYMQGVGSYEQYF.

This clone was seen a few times. Here the CDR3 DNA reads TGTGCCAGTGGTAGCAGGGGGAACACTGAAGCTTTCTTT. As protein: CASGSRGNTEAFF. V gene TRBV19 combines with J gene TRBJ1-1; D perhaps matches TRBD1 (6 bases). V lost 8 bases, J lost 1 base, and 11 bases lay in between. This CDR3 is built from 13 residues. Germline CDR1 and CDR2: LNHDA and SQIVND (reference sequence).

The V and J genes are TRBV1 and TRBJ2-2; TRBD2, the table's D call, was not compared with the DNA. TRBV1 is shown as a pseudogene. The CDR3 runs to 17 residues. CDR3 sequence: CTSSQPLQREDPGELFF. The CDR3 nucleotides read TGCACCAGCAGCCAGCCCCTCCAGCGGGAGGACCCCGGGGAGCTGTTTTTT.

The J gene is TRBJ2-2, the V gene TRBV5-1; D not resolved. The CDR3 consists of 15 residues. CDR1 and CDR2 from the germline V gene are SGHRS and YFSETQ. Trimming stripped 0 bases from V and 0 bases from J, with 6 bases between. The CDR3 sequence is CASSLGHANTGELFF. CDR3 in DNA: TGCGCCAGCAGCTTGGGGCACGCGAACACCGGGGAGCTGTTTTTT.

This clone came up a few times. The chain links TRBV14 to TRBJ2-7, with D possibly being TRBD1 (5 bases). Looked up from germline, CDR1 is SGHDN and CDR2 is FVKESK. The ends were cut back, 2 bases at V and 3 bases at J, with 11 bases in the middle. The CDR3 has 14 amino acids. This chain's CDR3 is CASSQRQMGYEQYF. The CDR3 nucleotides are TGTGCCAGCAGCCAACGACAGATGGGCTACGAGCAGTACTTC.

This clone turned up a few times. The chain links TRBV7-2 to TRBJ1-2; TRBD1 matches at 7 bases. Germline V gene data show CDR1 as SGHTA and CDR2 as FQGNSA. The CDR3 has 14 residues. Losses at the gene ends were 4 bases for V and 4 bases for J; bases not matched to a gene: 6. The CDR3 region is CASSSRGRGYGYTF. The CDR3 region has the DNA TGTGCCAGCAGCTCTAGGGGGCGCGGCTATGGCTACACCTTC.

J is TRBJ2-1 and V is TRBV25-1; possible D gene TRBD2, 5 bases. The V end was cut by 6 bases, the J end by 13 bases, with 19 bases between. The CDR3 is 13 residues long. Germline CDR1 is MGHDK and CDR2 is SYGVNS. Here the CDR3 reads CASSQGLRVGQFF. CDR3 nucleotide sequence: TGTGCCAGCAGCCAAGGGTTGCGGGTCGGACAGTTCTTC.

The V call is TRBV7-8, the J call TRBJ2-7; 9 bases line up with TRBD2. The V and J ends lost 6 bases and 7 bases, in that order; junction bases with no gene match: 7. CDR3 length equals 13 residues. The V gene's germline CDR1 is SGHVS and CDR2 FQNEAQ. CDR3 loop: CASSSGSGVEQYF. CDR3 nucleotides: TGTGCCAGCAGTAGCGGGAGTGGGGTAGAGCAGTACTTC.

The V and J genes are TRBV10-2 and TRBJ2-6; unclear D gene. Trimming removed 4 bases at V and 0 bases at J, with 7 bases between. This CDR3 spans 15 amino acids. CDR1 is WSHSY, CDR2 SAAADI, per germline. The CDR3 spells CASSGVSSGANVLTF. The CDR3 coding sequence is TGCGCCAGCAGTGGAGTGAGCTCTGGGGCCAACGTCCTGACTTTC.

In its sample, this clone was seen a few times. The chain combines TRBV19 with TRBJ1-3; D ambiguous. The V gene's germline CDR1 is LNHDA and CDR2 SQIVND (reference sequence). Trimming removed 5 bases from V and 0 bases from J, with 11 bases in between. This CDR3 region has 15 residues. The chain's CDR3 is CASSPVWSSGNTIYF. In DNA, the CDR3 is TGTGCCAGTAGTCCTGTATGGAGCTCTGGAAACACCATATATTTT.

In this sample, this clone turned up once. The V and J genes are TRBV19 and TRBJ1-1; possibly TRBD1 for D (6 bases). This CDR3 has 14 residues. Per germline, CDR1 LNHDA and CDR2 SQIVND (reference sequence). V lost 0 bases, J lost 7 bases, and 12 bases lay in between. CDR3 DNA: TGTGCCAGTAGTATAGATCCAGACAGGAGTGAAGCTTTCTTT. Amino acids: CASSIDPDRSEAFF. The whole variable domain, remainder taken from reference TRBV19 and TRBJ1-1, is DGGITQSPKYLFRKEGQNVTLSCEQNLNHDAMYWYRQDPGQGLRLIYYSQIVNDFQKGDIAEGYSVSREKKESFPLTVTSAQKNPTAFYLCASSIDPDRSEAFFGQGTRLTVV.

This clone was counted once. The V gene is TRBV11-2, the J gene TRBJ2-1, with 10 positions matching TRBD1. CDR1 is SGHAT and CDR2 is FQNNGV in the germline V gene. Germline trimming cut 5 bases from V and 7 bases from J; bases unmatched to any gene: 8. The CDR3 totals 15 residues. CDR3 in amino acids: CASSTRTGGANEQFF. CDR3 coding DNA: TGTGCCAGCAGCACTCGGACAGGGGGGGCGAATGAGCAGTTCTTC. Drawing the rest from reference TRBV11-2 and TRBJ2-1, the complete variable domain is EAGVAQSPRYKIIEKRQSVAFWCNPISGHATLYWYQQILGQGPKLLIQFQNNGVVDDSQLPKDRFSAERLKGVDSTLKIQPAKLEDSAVYLCASSTRTGGANEQFFGPGTRLTVL.

CDR3 loop: CASSLGGGSPGELFF. As DNA, the CDR3 is TGCGCCAGCAGCTTGGGAGGCGGCTCCCCCGGGGAGCTGTTTTTT. The genes are TRBV5-1 and TRBJ2-2; D uncertain. The CDR3 extends over 15 amino acids. CDR1 is SGHRS and CDR2 is YFSETQ in the germline V gene. Between the trimmed V and J ends, which lost 0 bases and 6 bases, there was a span of 12 bases.

This chain links TRBV7-9 with TRBJ1-1; unclear D gene. This CDR3 has 15 residues. Germline loops: CDR1 SEHNR, CDR2 FQNEAQ (reference sequence). V was clipped by 3 bases and J by 2 bases, with 13 bases between them. The CDR3 region has the DNA TGTGCCAGCAGCTTCTTTTCCGGGAGTAACACTGAAGCTTTCTTT. Amino acids: CASSFFSGSNTEAFF.